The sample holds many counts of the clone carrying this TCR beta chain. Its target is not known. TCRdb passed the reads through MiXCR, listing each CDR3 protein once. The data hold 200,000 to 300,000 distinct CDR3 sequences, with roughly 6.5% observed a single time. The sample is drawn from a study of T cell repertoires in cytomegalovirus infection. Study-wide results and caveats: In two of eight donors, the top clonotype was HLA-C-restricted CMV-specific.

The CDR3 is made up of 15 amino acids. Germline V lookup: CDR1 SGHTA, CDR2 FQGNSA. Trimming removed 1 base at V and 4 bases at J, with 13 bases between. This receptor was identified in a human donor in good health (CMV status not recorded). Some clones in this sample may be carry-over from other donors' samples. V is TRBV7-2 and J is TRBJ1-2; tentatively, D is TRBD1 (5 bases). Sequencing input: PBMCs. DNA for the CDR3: TGTGCCAGCAGCTTAGACCCGGGGGGAGTCTATGGCTACACCTTC. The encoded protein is CASSLDPGGVYGYTF.